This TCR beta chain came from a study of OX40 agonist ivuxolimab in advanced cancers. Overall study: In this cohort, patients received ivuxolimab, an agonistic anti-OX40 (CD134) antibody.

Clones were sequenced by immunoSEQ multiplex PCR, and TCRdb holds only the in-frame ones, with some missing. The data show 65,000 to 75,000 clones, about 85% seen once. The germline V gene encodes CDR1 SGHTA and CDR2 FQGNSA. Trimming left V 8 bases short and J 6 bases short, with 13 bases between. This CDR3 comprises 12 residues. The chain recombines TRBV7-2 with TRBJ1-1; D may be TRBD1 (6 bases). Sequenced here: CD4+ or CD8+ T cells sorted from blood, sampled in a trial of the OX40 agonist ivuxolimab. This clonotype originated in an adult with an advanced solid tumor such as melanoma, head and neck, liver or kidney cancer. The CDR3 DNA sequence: TGTGCCAGCGGGACACAGGGCCCTGAAGCTTTCTTT. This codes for CASGTQGPEAFF.